The 10 T cell receptor beta chains given below trace back to one sample, sequenced in a study of blood T cell repertoires in COVID-19. TCRdb keeps only in-frame clones here, not all; method: immunoSEQ multiplex PCR. The table shows 200,000 to 250,000 clones, with about 85% occurring only once. The sequencing sample was made of peripheral blood. The receptor set was obtained from a woman under 30 who had recovered from COVID-19.

The genes are TRBV18 and TRBJ2-5; no firm D call. V lost 4 bases and J lost 4, with 10 bases in between. This CDR3 has 13 residues. Germline-derived CDR1 and CDR2 are KGHSH and LQKENI. Written as DNA, the CDR3 is TGTGCCAGCTCACACGAGGTCGGAGAGACCCAGTACTTC. Protein sequence: CASSHEVGETQYF.

The chain couples TRBV7-3 to TRBJ1-5, with a tentative D call TRBD1 (6 bases). The germline V gene encodes CDR1 SGHTA and CDR2 FQGTGA. This CDR3 is built from 13 residues. The V end lost 2 bases, the J end lost 4 bases, and 6 bases lay between the germline ends. In nucleotides, the CDR3 is TGTGCCAGCAGCTTAGACAGGAATCAGCCCCAGCATTTT. This gives the protein CASSLDRNQPQHF.

This clone was recorded a few times. The CDR3 region is CASPGGWGYTEAFF. The CDR3 nucleotides are TGTGCCAGCCCCGGGGGGTGGGGATACACTGAAGCTTTCTTT. The chain links TRBV14 to TRBJ1-1, with D maybe TRBD1 (5 bases). This CDR3 contains 14 residues. Looked up from germline, CDR1 is SGHDN and CDR2 is FVKESK. Trimming stripped 8 bases from V and 3 bases from J, with 16 bases between.

The gene calls are TRBV7-7 and TRBJ2-7; TRBD1 matches 7 bases. The V gene end was trimmed by 2 bases and the J gene end by 1 base; junction bases not matched to a gene: 5. CDR1 and CDR2 from the germline V gene are SSHAT and FNYEAQ (reference sequence). The CDR3 extends over 15 amino acids. CDR3 amino acids: CASSLSQGSSYEQYF. In DNA form, the CDR3 reads TGTGCCAGCAGCTTATCACAGGGGAGTTCCTACGAGCAGTACTTC. The full variable domain, completed using reference TRBV7-7 and TRBJ2-7, is GAGVSQSPRYKVTKRGQDVTLRCDPISSHATLYWYQQALGQGPEFLTYFNYEAQPDKSGLPSDRFSAERPEGSISTLTIQRTEQRDSAMYRCASSLSQGSSYEQYFGPGTRLTVT.

CDR3 protein: CASSESGAGLHNVLTF. CDR3 DNA: TGTGCCAGCAGTGAATCCGGAGCTGGACTACATAACGTCCTGACTTTC. The chain joins TRBV25-1 to TRBJ2-6; a weak D match, TRBD2 (6 bases). Germline values: CDR1 MGHDK, CDR2 SYGVNS. This CDR3 has 16 amino acids. The V end was cut by 1 base, the J end by 10 bases, with 17 bases between. The full variable domain, rest sourced from reference TRBV25-1 and TRBJ2-6, is EADIYQTPRYLVIGTGKKITLECSQTMGHDKMYWYQQDPGMELHLIHYSYGVNSTEKGDLSSESTVSRIRTEHFPLTLESARPSHTSQYLCASSESGAGLHNVLTFGAGSRLTVL.

The V call is TRBV27, the J call TRBJ1-5; weak D call: TRBD1 (6 bases). The V gene lost 3 bases and the J gene lost 6 bases, with 12 bases spanning the gap. Germline V lookup: CDR1 MNHEY, CDR2 SMNVEV (reference sequence). The CDR3 contains 14 residues. The CDR3 DNA follows: TGTGCCAGCAGTTTGTTAACAGGGATTCAGCCCCAGCATTTT. Its protein is CASSLLTGIQPQHF.

Written as DNA, the CDR3 is TGTGCCAGCAGCTTGGATTTTACAGGGTATGAAGCTTTCTTT. The encoded protein is CASSLDFTGYEAFF. This chain links TRBV5-4 with TRBJ1-1; D possibly corresponds to TRBD1 (6 bases). The CDR3 has 14 amino acids. The V gene lost 0 bases and the J gene lost 7 bases, with 13 bases spanning the gap. Per the germline V gene, CDR1 is SGHNT and CDR2 is YYREEE (reference sequence).

The chain combines TRBV30 with TRBJ2-3, with D maybe TRBD2 (6 bases). Germline-derived CDR1 and CDR2 are GTSNPN and SVGIG (reference sequence). V was cut by 4 bases and J by 6 bases, with 11 bases left in between. This CDR3 region has 12 residues. CDR3 residues: CAWTGDSDTQYF. The CDR3, as DNA: TGTGCCTGGACCGGGGACTCCGATACGCAGTATTTT.

For the CDR3, the DNA is TGCAGCGTTGAGGGAGGGCAACCTAGTAAAAAACTGTTTTTT. This gives the protein CSVEGGQPSKKLFF. J is TRBJ1-4 and V is TRBV29-1; D uncertain. CDR3 length: 14 amino acids. The V gene's germline CDR1 is SQVTM and CDR2 ANQGSEA. V dropped 3 bases and J dropped 9 bases, with 17 bases sitting between them.

The V call is TRBV7-8, the J call TRBJ2-4; D is possibly TRBD1 (5 bases). CDR1 SGHVS and CDR2 FQNEAQ come from the germline V gene. V dropped 3 bases and J dropped 9 bases, with 21 bases sitting between them. This CDR3 region has 16 residues. As DNA, the CDR3 is TGTGCCAGCAGCTTTCCCGGGCAGGGAACGACTGCCATTCAGTACTTC. As protein: CASSFPGQGTTAIQYF.